The next 13 T cell receptor beta chains were all read from a single sample in a study of blood T cell repertoires in COVID-19. Method: immunoSEQ multiplex PCR; TCRdb's copy keeps in-frame clones and lacks some. The sample has around 330,000 clones; 87% are singletons. Sequenced: PBMCs or T cells enriched from blood (not recorded which). The receptor source for this set is a woman in her late teens or twenties who had recovered from COVID-19.

This clone was counted once. This chain uses TRBV7-8 with TRBJ1-2; D is unresolved. V dropped 8 bases and J dropped 8 bases, with 21 bases sitting between them. Germline V gene lookup returns CDR1 SGHVS and CDR2 FQNEAQ. The CDR3 covers 14 residues. The CDR3 here is CASGQTVDGWGYTF. The CDR3 DNA reads as TGTGCCAGCGGCCAAACAGTCGACGGTTGGGGCTACACCTTC.

V usage is TRBV5-1 and J usage is TRBJ2-7; 9 nucleotides match TRBD2. The germline gives CDR1 SGHRS, CDR2 YFSETQ. V shed 5 bases and J 4 bases; nucleotides not matched to a gene: 7. The CDR3 extends over 14 amino acids. The chain's CDR3 is CASRTGTSSYEQYF. CDR3 bases: TGCGCCAGCAGAACCGGGACTAGCAGTTACGAGCAGTACTTC.

This clone appeared a few times. This sequence joins TRBV6-2 or TRBV6-3 and TRBJ2-4; the match to TRBD2 covers 10 bases. Germline-derived CDR1 and CDR2 are MNHEY and SVGEGT. After removal of 5 bases from V and 0 bases from J, the junction contained 19 bases not matched to a gene. The length of the CDR3 is 21 residues. CDR3 protein: CASSNPFRVAGGLLAKNIQYF. The CDR3 DNA reads TGTGCCAGCAGTAACCCTTTTAGGGTAGCGGGGGGATTGCTAGCCAAAAACATTCAGTACTTC.

DNA of the CDR3: TGTGCCAGCAGCCCCGGACAGCCCAATTCACCCCTCCACTTT. It encodes CASSPGQPNSPLHF. The genes are TRBV7-9 and TRBJ1-6; maybe TRBD1 (6 bases). This CDR3 contains 14 residues. CDR1 is SEHNR and CDR2 is FQNEAQ in the germline V gene (reference sequence). V was cut by 5 bases and J by 7 bases, with 12 bases left in between.

V usage is TRBV7-9 and J usage is TRBJ2-7; 10 nucleotides agree with TRBD1. The CDR3 sequence is 14 residues long. Trimming at V came to 1 base and at J to 5 bases, leaving 2 bases not matched to a gene. Looked up from germline, CDR1 is SEHNR and CDR2 is FQNEAQ (reference sequence). CDR3: CASSLVGTGDEQYF. In DNA, the CDR3 is TGTGCCAGCAGCTTAGTTGGGACAGGGGACGAGCAGTACTTC.

The rearrangement joins TRBV20-1 to TRBJ2-7, with D possibly matching TRBD1 (5 bases). Germline V CDR1 and CDR2: DFQATT, SNEGSKA (reference sequence). CDR3 size: 12 residues. Trimming left V 3 bases short and J 1 base short, with 7 bases between. Here the CDR3 DNA reads TGCAGTGCTAGTCAGGGTTCCTACGAGCAGTACTTC. This sequence encodes CSASQGSYEQYF.

This chain links TRBV6-1 with TRBJ1-2; unclear D gene. The CDR3 loop spans 13 amino acids. Trimming took 2 bases from V and 7 from J, leaving 11 bases between them. The V gene's germline CDR1 is MNHNS and CDR2 SASEGT. The CDR3 sequence: CASSEFGRSGYTF. DNA for the CDR3: TGTGCCAGCAGTGAATTCGGGAGGAGTGGCTACACCTTC.

This chain uses TRBV6-2 or TRBV6-3 with TRBJ2-1; 10 nucleotides line up with TRBD2. Germline CDR1 is MNHEY and CDR2 is SVGEGT. Losses at the gene ends were 4 bases for V and 2 bases for J; bases not matched to a gene: 5. CDR3 length equals 16 residues. The CDR3 region has the DNA TGTGCCAGCAGTTCCAGGACTAGCGGTGCCTACAATGAGCAGTTCTTC. As protein: CASSSRTSGAYNEQFF.

With respect to this clone: At one end the junction does not follow the germline gene, possibly because of a read error. CDR3 sequence reads: CVSSPTSGSFGANVLTF. CDR3 in DNA: TGTGTCAGCAGCCCAACAAGCGGGAGCTTTGGGGCCAACGTCCTGACTTTC. The chain recombines TRBV5-5 with TRBJ2-6; 8 bases align to TRBD2. This CDR3 spans 17 amino acids. Germline V gene data show CDR1 as SGHKS and CDR2 as YYEKEE (reference sequence).

This clone has a handful of counts. The genes are TRBV11-2 and TRBJ2-7; unclear D gene. This CDR3 is built from 15 residues. The ends were cut back, 4 bases at V and 0 bases at J, with 13 bases in the middle. Germline V gene data show CDR1 as SGHAT and CDR2 as FQNNGV. CDR3 nucleotides: TGTGCCAGCAGCTACGAGAGGATTAGCTCCTACGAGCAGTACTTC. Amino acid sequence: CASSYERISSYEQYF.

This chain connects TRBV19 to TRBJ2-1; 10 nucleotides agree with TRBD2. Germline trimming cut 3 bases from V and 8 bases from J; bases unmatched to any gene: 10. Germline V gene sequence: CDR1 LNHDA, CDR2 SQIVND (reference sequence). This CDR3 region has 16 residues. The CDR3 DNA reads as TGTGCCAGTAGTATTCAGCGGGGGGGCTTTTCCGATGAGCAGTTCTTC. Translated: CASSIQRGGFSDEQFF.

The chain joins TRBV28 to TRBJ1-5; D gene unclear. Deletions cut 5 bases from V and 6 bases from J, with 17 bases between. CDR1 and CDR2 from the germline V gene are MDHEN and SYDVKM. The CDR3 totals 15 residues. The CDR3 spells CASSPRLTMTQPQHF. In DNA, the CDR3 is TGTGCCAGCAGTCCCAGGCTGACAATGACTCAGCCCCAGCATTTT. Using reference TRBV28 and TRBJ1-5 for the parts outside the CDR3, the full variable domain is DVKVTQSSRYLVKRTGEKVFLECVQDMDHENMFWYRQDPGLGLRLIYFSYDVKMKEKGDIPEGYSVSREKKERFSLILESASTNQTSMYLCASSPRLTMTQPQHFGDGTRLSIL.

The V call is TRBV6-2 or TRBV6-3, the J call TRBJ1-2, with 7 bases lining up with TRBD1. Germline CDR1 is MNHEY and CDR2 is SVGEGT. With 6 bases clipped from V and 4 bases from J, the junction kept 5 bases outside the gene matches. This CDR3 spans 13 amino acids. CDR3 region: CASSATGTYGYTF. CDR3 nucleotides: TGTGCCAGCAGCGCGACAGGGACCTATGGCTACACCTTC.